The 31 T cell receptor beta chains below were found in one sample sequenced in a study of shared clonotypes between healthy human individuals. In the naive CD8 group, cells lacked CD45RO and were positively selected for CCR7, so terminally differentiated effector memory CD45RA+ cells were left out. The repertoire was sequenced with immunoSEQ multiplex PCR; TCRdb's copy has only in-frame clones and lacks some. The sample carries over 2 million clones, about 95% recorded once. Sequenced input: naive CD8+ T cells sorted from blood. The source of these receptors is a man between 18 and 29 years old in good health.

The genes are TRBV27 and TRBJ1-6; no clear D. The germline CDR1 and CDR2 sequences are MNHEY and SMNVEV (reference sequence). V was clipped by 9 bases and J by 9 bases, with 24 bases between them. The CDR3 spans 16 residues. The CDR3 DNA follows: TGTGCCAGTCACGCTCGGACCCAAGATGGGCGTTCACCCCTCCACTTT. It translates to CASHARTQDGRSPLHF.

This clone was found once. The genes are TRBV4-3 and TRBJ2-3; maybe TRBD1 (5 bases). Germline V gene lookup returns CDR1 LGHNA and CDR2 YSLEER. This CDR3 has 18 amino acids. The V and J ends lost 1 base and 1 base respectively, with 18 bases between them. DNA of the CDR3: TGCGCCAGCAGCCAAGGTCCCCTGGGCAGGGTGTGCACAGATACGCAGTATTTT. Translating gives CASSQGPLGRVCTDTQYF.

The chain is built from TRBV19 and TRBJ2-2; 8 bases are shared with TRBD2. CDR1 and CDR2 (germline): LNHDA, SQIVND (reference sequence). Trimming removed 7 bases from V and 6 bases from J; junction bases left unmatched: 7. This CDR3 contains 14 residues. In DNA, the CDR3 is TGTGCCAGTAAACCGGGAGGGCCGTCCGGGGAGCTGTTTTTT. Encoded protein: CASKPGGPSGELFF.

DNA of the CDR3: TGTGCCAGCAGTTTATACAGCGGGGGGATGGGAGAGACCCAGTACTTC. This codes for CASSLYSGGMGETQYF. The chain combines TRBV28 with TRBJ2-5, with TRBD2 matching over 9 bases. V gave up 1 base and J gave up 4 bases; unmatched junction bases: 7. From germline, CDR1 is MDHEN and CDR2 SYDVKM. The CDR3 totals 16 residues.

Comment on this clone: The sample holds other DNA sequences that translate to the same CDR3. The gene calls are TRBV27 and TRBJ1-5, with a weak D call TRBD1 (5 bases). The CDR3 has 14 amino acids. V was shortened by 2 bases and J by 7 bases, with 12 bases between the two germline ends. Germline loops: CDR1 MNHEY, CDR2 SMNVEV (reference sequence). CDR3 sequence reads: CASSLQGSGQPQHF. In DNA form, the CDR3 reads TGTGCCAGCAGTTTACAGGGCTCTGGCCAGCCCCAGCATTTT.

The genes are TRBV5-6 and TRBJ2-7; TRBD1 matches 7 bases. V shed 3 bases and J 3 bases; nucleotides not matched to a gene: 9. The CDR3 runs to 15 residues. Per the germline V gene, CDR1 is SGHDT and CDR2 is YYEEEE. CDR3 bases: TGTGCCAGCAGCTCTACAGGGGCGCCCTACTACGAGCAGTACTTC. Translated: CASSSTGAPYYEQYF.

Comments on this clone: Other DNA variants within this sample encode the same CDR3. For the CDR3, the DNA is TGCGCCAGCAGCCAAGGTGGGACCACCTACGAGCAGTACTTC. This translates into CASSQGGTTYEQYF. This rearrangement joins TRBV4-1 to TRBJ2-7, with D perhaps matching TRBD1 or TRBD2 (5 bases each). V lost 1 base, J lost 2 bases, and 9 bases lay in between. Germline CDR1 and CDR2: MGHRA and YSYEKL. The CDR3 totals 14 residues.

CDR3 in amino acids: CASSSGGVGEQYF. CDR3 nucleotide sequence: TGTGCCAGCAGCAGTGGGGGGGTCGGCGAGCAGTACTTC. The chain recombines TRBV27 with TRBJ2-7, with 7 positions matching TRBD2. Germline V gene lookup returns CDR1 MNHEY and CDR2 SMNVEV (reference sequence). The CDR3 covers 13 residues. Unmatched junction bases numbered 8, after V lost 6 bases and J lost 6 bases.

Only one count was recorded for this clone. V usage is TRBV19 and J usage is TRBJ1-5; TRBD1 matches at 7 bases. The CDR3 runs 15 residues. CDR1 and CDR2 (germline): LNHDA, SQIVND (reference sequence). V trimming: 8 bases; J trimming: 2 bases; junction bases outside the gene matches: 9. CDR3 DNA: TGTGCCAGTCTCAAAGACAGGGAGGGCAATCAGCCCCAGCATTTT. Amino acids: CASLKDREGNQPQHF.

This clone was counted once. The rearrangement links TRBV9 to TRBJ2-6; D gene ambiguous. Per germline, CDR1 SGDLS and CDR2 YYNGEE. Trimming took off 1 base at V and 6 bases at J, with 2 bases between the two ends. The CDR3 consists of 12 residues. CDR3 nucleotides: TGTGCCAGCAGCGTACCGGCCAACGTCCTGACTTTC. Protein: CASSVPANVLTF.

This clone came up a few times. The same CDR3 can be traced to other DNA sequences in this sample. The chain is built from TRBV27 and TRBJ1-2; D unresolved. V dropped 2 bases and J dropped 2 bases, with 9 bases sitting between them. Germline V CDR1 and CDR2: MNHEY, SMNVEV (reference sequence). The CDR3 extends over 14 amino acids. CDR3 nucleotides: TGTGCCAGCAGTTTAAAGGGTCCAAACTATGGCTACACCTTC. The encoded protein is CASSLKGPNYGYTF.

The chain joins TRBV6-5 to TRBJ1-2; the D is unclear. Trimming cost V 0 bases and J 2 bases, with 10 bases left between them. Germline V lookup: CDR1 MNHEY, CDR2 SVGAGI. The CDR3 consists of 15 residues. CDR3 DNA sequence: TGTGCCAGCAGTTACTCCAAGGACGGAAACTATGGCTACACCTTC. Its translation is CASSYSKDGNYGYTF.

V and J are TRBV2 and TRBJ2-1; D possibly corresponds to TRBD1 (6 bases). Deletions cut 7 bases from V and 4 bases from J, with 14 bases between. The germline gives CDR1 SNHLY, CDR2 FYNNEI. The CDR3 length is 14 residues. This CDR3 is CASTGQSRYNEQFF. The DNA for the CDR3 is TGTGCCAGCACCGGACAGAGCCGTTACAATGAGCAGTTCTTC.

J is TRBJ1-2 and V is TRBV7-9, with D unclear. CDR1 and CDR2 from the germline V gene are SEHNR and FQNEAQ (reference sequence). This CDR3 contains 13 residues. V gave up 5 bases and J gave up 6 bases, with 13 bases separating them. The CDR3 DNA reads as TGTGCCAGCAGCCCTCTGGTATTAGATGGCTACACCTTC. It yields the protein CASSPLVLDGYTF.

The CDR3 bases are TGTGCCAGCAGGGGCGGGACAAGCAATCAGCCCCAGCATTTT. Translated, it gives CASRGGTSNQPQHF. V and J are TRBV6-5 and TRBJ1-5, with D perhaps TRBD1 (6 bases). The CDR3 covers 14 residues. Germline-derived CDR1 and CDR2 are MNHEY and SVGAGI. Trimming pared 6 bases from V and 1 base from J, leaving 10 bases between.

This chain connects TRBV5-6 to TRBJ2-3; tentatively, D is TRBD1 or TRBD2 (5 bases each). Between the trimmed V and J ends, which lost 4 bases and 2 bases, there was a span of 11 bases. Germline values: CDR1 SGHDT, CDR2 YYEEEE. This CDR3 contains 14 residues. CDR3 in amino acids: CASSPGTTTDTQYF. CDR3 nucleotides: TGTGCCAGCAGCCCCGGGACGACCACAGATACGCAGTATTTT.

This chain links TRBV6-4 with TRBJ1-1; D not resolved. The length of the CDR3 is 13 residues. CDR1 MRHNA and CDR2 SNTAGT come from the germline V gene. Trimming removed 2 bases from V and 0 bases from J, with 4 bases in between. CDR3: CASSDELNTEAFF. The CDR3 DNA sequence: TGTGCCAGCAGTGACGAGCTGAACACTGAAGCTTTCTTT.

The chain recombines TRBV7-9 with TRBJ2-1; 7 bases line up with TRBD2. The trim removed 5 bases at V and 4 bases at J, leaving 5 bases unmatched. The CDR3 contains 14 residues. Germline assignment: CDR1 SEHNR and CDR2 FQNEAQ (reference sequence). The CDR3 nucleotides are TGTGCCAGCAGCCATACCGGGGGGTACAATGAGCAGTTCTTC. The encoded protein is CASSHTGGYNEQFF.

This rearrangement joins TRBV5-6 to TRBJ2-7; 10 positions match TRBD1. This CDR3 contains 13 residues. V shed 4 bases, J shed 5 bases, and the junction held 3 bases outside the gene matches. CDR1 and CDR2 (germline): SGHDT, YYEEEE. CDR3 in DNA: TGTGCCAGCAGCCCGACAGGGGGCAACGAGCAGTACTTC. Residues: CASSPTGGNEQYF. The full variable domain, with the rest looked up from reference TRBV5-6 and TRBJ2-7, is DAGVTQSPTHLIKTRGQQVTLRCSPKSGHDTVSWYQQALGQGPQFIFQYYEEEERQRGNFPDRFSGHQFPNYSSELNVNALLLGDSALYLCASSPTGGNEQYFGPGTRLTVT.

V usage is TRBV19 and J usage is TRBJ1-2; 7 nucleotides agree with TRBD1. Per germline, CDR1 LNHDA and CDR2 SQIVND (reference sequence). J lost 4 bases, V lost 3 bases, and 5 bases had no gene match. This CDR3 comprises 14 residues. CDR3 sequence reads: CASSITGASYGYTF. The CDR3, as DNA: TGTGCCAGTAGTATCACAGGGGCTAGCTATGGCTACACCTTC.

The V and J genes are TRBV11-2 and TRBJ1-2, with D perhaps TRBD1 (6 bases). V gave up 4 bases and J gave up 11 bases, with 20 bases separating them. The germline CDR1 and CDR2 sequences are SGHAT and FQNNGV. This CDR3 comprises 14 residues. CDR3 in amino acids: CASSYLGGPLLYTF. For the CDR3, the DNA is TGTGCCAGCAGCTACCTTGGGGGGCCGCTCCTGTACACCTTC.

The genes are TRBV4-1 and TRBJ2-7; D may be TRBD1 (6 bases). Germline V gives CDR1 MGHRA, CDR2 YSYEKL. Trimming shortened V by 3 bases and J by 0 bases, and 12 bases separated the two germline ends. This CDR3 contains 15 residues. This chain's CDR3 is CASSHRTDSSYEQYF. CDR3 coding DNA: TGCGCCAGCAGCCATCGGACAGATAGCTCCTACGAGCAGTACTTC.

V and J are TRBV11-2 and TRBJ1-1; TRBD1 matches 9 bases. The V gene end was trimmed by 3 bases and the J gene end by 7 bases; junction bases not matched to a gene: 6. The CDR3 consists of 14 residues. CDR1 is SGHAT and CDR2 is FQNNGV in the germline V gene. CDR3 DNA sequence: TGTGCCAGCAGCTTGGAATGGACAGGGGATGAAGCTTTCTTT. Translation: CASSLEWTGDEAFF.

The chain is built from TRBV2 and TRBJ2-3; 11 bases fit TRBD2. The CDR3 spans 17 residues. Unmatched junction bases numbered 6, after V lost 2 bases and J lost 2 bases. In germline, CDR1 is SNHLY, CDR2 FYNNEI. The DNA for the CDR3 is TGTGCCAGCAGTGAACTAGCGGGGGGCCTAGACACAGATACGCAGTATTTT. This gives the protein CASSELAGGLDTDTQYF.

This rearrangement joins TRBV30 to TRBJ1-1; D uncertain. This CDR3 has 15 residues. The V end lost 0 bases, the J end lost 3 bases, and 14 bases lay between the germline ends. The germline V gene encodes CDR1 GTSNPN and CDR2 SVGIG (reference sequence). For the CDR3, the DNA is TGTGCCTGGAGTGTAGGGCGGAGAGCCTACACTGAAGCTTTCTTT. Encoded protein: CAWSVGRRAYTEAFF.

The rearrangement links TRBV2 to TRBJ2-5; D is unresolved. This CDR3 is built from 15 residues. Germline CDR1 reads SNHLY; CDR2 reads FYNNEI. Between the trimmed V and J ends, which lost 4 bases and 2 bases, there was a span of 14 bases. CDR3 bases: TGTGCCAGCAGTGTAAAGTGGGTAGGTCAAGAGACCCAGTACTTC. Translation gives CASSVKWVGQETQYF.

Of note for this clone: The same CDR3 arises from other DNA sequences in this sample as well. The chain carries TRBV10-1 and TRBJ2-1, with D possibly being TRBD1 or TRBD2 (5 bases each). The CDR3 contains 11 residues. In germline, CDR1 is WNHNN, CDR2 SYGVQD (reference sequence). V was cut by 3 bases and J by 10 bases, with 7 bases left in between. This CDR3 reads CASSDGGEQFF. In DNA form, the CDR3 reads TGCGCCAGCAGTGATGGGGGAGAGCAGTTCTTC.

V gene TRBV4-3 combines with J gene TRBJ2-7; D ambiguous. The V and J ends lost 2 bases and 2 bases respectively, with 13 bases between them. This CDR3 spans 15 amino acids. Germline V gene lookup returns CDR1 LGHNA and CDR2 YSLEER. DNA for the CDR3: TGCGCCAGCAGCCAACAGTCAGACTCGACCTACGAGCAGTACTTC. Translated, it gives CASSQQSDSTYEQYF.

The chain is built from TRBV7-6 and TRBJ2-1; 10 positions agree with TRBD2. The trim removed 5 bases at V and 9 bases at J, leaving 13 bases unmatched. This CDR3 has 16 residues. The V gene's germline CDR1 is SGHVS and CDR2 FNYEAQ. CDR3 DNA: TGTGCCAGCAGCCCAGAGGTAGCGGGGGGCCTGGGTGAGCAGTTCTTC. It is translated as CASSPEVAGGLGEQFF.

In this sample, this clone turned up once. Here the CDR3 DNA reads TGTGCCAGCAGCCTGGCCGTGGGGGGAGATACGCAGTATTTT. Residues: CASSLAVGGDTQYF. The chain recombines TRBV5-4 with TRBJ2-3; weak D call: TRBD2 (6 bases). The CDR3 loop spans 14 amino acids. Germline CDR1 and CDR2: SGHNT and YYREEE (reference sequence). Trimming took off 4 bases at V and 5 bases at J, with 14 bases between the two ends.

The chain combines TRBV4-3 with TRBJ1-1; unclear D gene. With 0 bases removed from V and 4 bases from J, the gap between germline ends came to 9 bases. CDR1 and CDR2 (germline): LGHNA, YSLEER. The CDR3 covers 14 residues. CDR3 sequence (DNA): TGCGCCAGCAGCCAAGAATGGGTTTCCACTGAAGCTTTCTTT. It translates to CASSQEWVSTEAFF.